These 19 T cell receptor beta chains came from one sample sequenced in a study of OX40 agonist ivuxolimab in advanced cancers. The table came from immunoSEQ multiplex PCR; TCRdb's copy has only in-frame clones and leaves some out. The table shows approximately 38,000 clones, with roughly 82% occurring only once. The material sequenced was CD4+ or CD8+ T cells sorted from blood, taken in a trial of the OX40 agonist ivuxolimab. The receptors were sampled from an adult with an advanced solid tumor such as melanoma, head and neck, liver or kidney cancer.

Points on this clone: At one of its ends the junction is not consistent with the germline gene, which may arise from a read error. The chain employs TRBV11-3 and TRBJ2-7; D is undetermined. The length of the CDR3 is 14 residues. CDR1 is SGHNT and CDR2 is YENEEA in the germline V gene. This chain's CDR3 is CASSLESGSFEQYF. The DNA of the CDR3 is TGTGCCAGCAGCTTAGAGTCCGGCTCCTTCGAGCAGTACTTC.

This clone has only a few counts. The gene calls are TRBV27 and TRBJ2-5; no firm D call. From germline, CDR1 is MNHEY and CDR2 SMNVEV (reference sequence). The V end was cut by 3 bases, the J end by 5 bases, with 10 bases between. This CDR3 spans 13 amino acids. Written as DNA, the CDR3 is TGTGCCAGCAGTTTCGGTCGATGGGAGACCCAGTACTTC. It specifies CASSFGRWETQYF.

This sequence joins TRBV18 and TRBJ2-3; 12 bases match TRBD2. V was clipped by 1 base and J by 0 bases; unmatched bases: 5. This CDR3 has 18 residues. Looked up from germline, CDR1 is KGHSH and CDR2 is LQKENI. The CDR3 sequence: CASSPLLGTSGSTDTQYF. In DNA form, the CDR3 reads TGTGCCAGCTCACCACTGTTAGGGACTAGCGGGAGCACAGATACGCAGTATTTT.

The V gene is TRBV5-1, the J gene TRBJ2-6; no clear D. Per the germline V gene, CDR1 is SGHRS and CDR2 is YFSETQ. This CDR3 is built from 15 residues. Trimming left V 4 bases short and J 3 bases short, with 11 bases between. The CDR3 DNA reads as TGCGCCAGCAGCAGTGGGGATCGTGGGGCCAACGTCCTGACTTTC. Protein: CASSSGDRGANVLTF.

The chain carries TRBV6-6 and TRBJ2-7; 8 bases match TRBD1. The CDR3 is 13 amino acids. Trimming removed 7 bases from V and 3 bases from J; junction bases left unmatched: 5. The germline V gene encodes CDR1 MNHNY and CDR2 SVGAGI (reference sequence). Written as DNA, the CDR3 is TGTGCCAGCAAGGACAGGGACTTCTACGAGCAGTACTTC. The encoded protein is CASKDRDFYEQYF.

This chain joins TRBV11-2 and TRBJ1-1, with D hard to call. V dropped 1 base and J dropped 1 base, with 7 bases sitting between them. This CDR3 region has 14 residues. Germline assignment: CDR1 SGHAT and CDR2 FQNNGV. This chain's CDR3 is CASSLVAGNTEAFF. DNA for the CDR3: TGTGCCAGCAGCTTAGTTGCAGGGAACACTGAAGCTTTCTTT.

The chain has TRBV27 and TRBJ1-2, with 7 nucleotides matching TRBD1. Germline CDR1 reads MNHEY; CDR2 reads SMNVEV (reference sequence). There are 13 residues in the CDR3. V lost 3 bases and J lost 8; bases outside the gene matches: 6. The chain's CDR3 is CASSFRGSRGYTF. The CDR3 nucleotides are TGTGCCAGCAGTTTCAGGGGGTCTCGGGGCTACACCTTC.

The genes are TRBV7-8 and TRBJ1-4; 7 bases fit TRBD1. Germline V CDR1 and CDR2: SGHVS, FQNEAQ. The V segment lost 3 bases and the J segment 4 bases; nucleotides outside the gene matches: 2. The CDR3 is 14 amino acids. CDR3 loop: CASSFGTVNEKLFF. The CDR3 nucleotides read TGTGCCAGCAGCTTCGGGACAGTTAATGAAAAACTGTTTTTT. Complete variable domain (other parts from reference TRBV7-8 and TRBJ1-4): GAGVSQSPRYKVAKRGQDVALRCDPISGHVSLFWYQQALGQGPEFLTYFQNEAQLDKSGLPSDRFFAERPEGSVSTLKIQRTQQEDSAVYLCASSFGTVNEKLFFGSGTQLSVL.

The chain combines TRBV9 with TRBJ2-7; D not certain. CDR1 is SGDLS and CDR2 is YYNGEE in the germline V gene. V was trimmed by 0 bases and J by 0 bases, leaving 10 bases between them. The CDR3 length is 15 residues. The CDR3 DNA reads TGTGCCAGCAGCGTAGGTCCCGAACCCTCCTACGAGCAGTACTTC. The encoded protein is CASSVGPEPSYEQYF.

The chain is built from TRBV30 and TRBJ2-5; 10 bases are shared with TRBD1. The CDR3 has 15 amino acids. Germline V lookup: CDR1 GTSNPN, CDR2 SVGIG (reference sequence). V lost 2 bases, J lost 4 bases, and 7 bases stayed unmatched. CDR3 DNA sequence: TGTGCCTGGAGTACCCGGACAGGGGGAGGAGAGACCCAGTACTTC. Amino acid sequence: CAWSTRTGGGETQYF.

This rearrangement joins TRBV6-5 to TRBJ1-2, with TRBD1 identical over 9 bases. Per the germline V gene, CDR1 is MNHEY and CDR2 is SVGAGI. The CDR3 totals 14 residues. The V segment lost 8 bases and the J segment 2 bases; nucleotides outside the gene matches: 6. The CDR3 spells CASLLGQGNYGYTF. The DNA of the CDR3 is TGTGCCAGCCTGCTAGGACAGGGGAACTATGGCTACACCTTC.

The chain combines TRBV28 with TRBJ2-7; perhaps TRBD1 as D (6 bases). V was pared by 6 bases and J by 4 bases, with 10 bases between. Germline loops: CDR1 MDHEN, CDR2 SYDVKM. The CDR3 runs 12 residues. CDR3 amino acids: CASRTGLYEQYF. In DNA form, the CDR3 reads TGTGCCAGCAGGACAGGACTGTACGAGCAGTACTTC.

This clone occurred a few times. The CDR3: CASRPPGLASDTQYF. The CDR3 DNA reads as TGTGCCAGCAGACCCCCGGGACTAGCGTCAGATACGCAGTATTTT. This rearrangement joins TRBV2 to TRBJ2-3; 10 nucleotides line up with TRBD2. J was trimmed by 4 bases and V by 6 bases; bases with no gene match: 7. Germline CDR1 and CDR2: SNHLY and FYNNEI. The CDR3 consists of 15 residues.

V usage is TRBV19 and J usage is TRBJ2-7; D is possibly TRBD1 (6 bases). Germline values: CDR1 LNHDA, CDR2 SQIVND (reference sequence). V gave up 6 bases and J gave up 3 bases, with 15 bases separating them. The CDR3 spans 14 residues. The CDR3 spells CASRLRTEDYEQYF. The CDR3 DNA reads as TGTGCCAGTAGGCTCAGGACAGAAGACTACGAGCAGTACTTC.

This chain connects TRBV7-7 to TRBJ2-3; possibly TRBD1 for D (5 bases). CDR1 and CDR2 (germline): SSHAT, FNYEAQ (reference sequence). Deletions cut 1 base from V and 2 bases from J, with 13 bases between. This CDR3 has 16 residues. CDR3 nucleotide sequence: TGTGCCAGCAGCTTAGGGGCAGGGAAATTCACAGATACGCAGTATTTT. Translated: CASSLGAGKFTDTQYF.

The chain carries TRBV7-3 and TRBJ2-3; 11 bases map to TRBD2. The CDR3 is 13 residues long. CDR1 is SGHTA, CDR2 FQGTGA, per germline. Trimming took 4 bases from V and 6 from J; bases not matched to a gene: 0. The CDR3 DNA reads as TGTGCCAGCAGCTGGACTAGCGGGGATACGCAGTATTTT. It translates to CASSWTSGDTQYF. Variable domain in full (rest from reference TRBV7-3 and TRBJ2-3): GAGVSQTPSNKVTEKGKYVELRCDPISGHTALYWYRQSLGQGPEFLIYFQGTGAADDSGLPNDRFFAVRPEGSVSTLKIQRTERGDSAVYLCASSWTSGDTQYFGPGTRLTVL.

V is TRBV6-1 and J is TRBJ2-1; 8 bases match TRBD2. The germline gives CDR1 MNHNS, CDR2 SASEGT. J lost 3 bases, V lost 2 bases, and 9 bases had no gene match. This CDR3 comprises 17 residues. The CDR3 sequence: CASSEWGSGTLYNEQFF. As DNA, the CDR3 is TGTGCCAGCAGTGAATGGGGTAGCGGGACCCTCTACAATGAGCAGTTCTTC.

CDR3 in amino acids: CASSQGAGTEAFF. In DNA form, the CDR3 reads TGCGCCAGCAGCCAGGGGGCAGGGACTGAAGCTTTCTTT. This chain joins TRBV4-3 and TRBJ1-1; perhaps TRBD1 as D (6 bases). The CDR3 runs 13 residues. Trimming removed 3 bases from V and 5 bases from J, with 10 bases in between. Per the germline V gene, CDR1 is LGHNA and CDR2 is YSLEER.

The rearrangement uses TRBV28 and TRBJ1-1; the D gene is possibly TRBD1 (5 bases). CDR1 is MDHEN and CDR2 is SYDVKM in the germline V gene. The CDR3 covers 14 residues. V was pared by 3 bases and J by 0 bases, with 8 bases between. The CDR3 sequence is CASSFGTVNTEAFF. CDR3 DNA sequence: TGTGCCAGCAGTTTCGGGACTGTGAACACTGAAGCTTTCTTT.